This T cell receptor (beta chain) emerged from a study of chemoradiotherapy in HPV16-positive cancers. About the study: Candidate HPV-specific T-cell clones and common TCR motifs came from functional assays in a couple of HPV16-positive patients.

Study-wide results and caveats: For HPV16-positive patients, expanding HPV-responsive T cells associated with longer recurrence-free survival. Non-HPV-specific T cells did not expand in tumors during treatment, whereas candidate HPV-specific clones and E7-related motifs did.

As to this clone: The antigen is undetermined.

Over chemoradiotherapy, repertoires were sampled more than once. The repertoire was sequenced with immunoSEQ multiplex PCR; TCRdb's copy has only in-frame clones and lacks some. The table shows approximately 2,500 clones, with 88% occurring only once. The CDR3 covers 16 residues. Germline assignment: CDR1 SGHTA and CDR2 FQGTGA. The V end was cut by 5 bases, the J end by 0 bases, with 15 bases between. The rearrangement links TRBV7-3 to TRBJ2-3, with D perhaps given as TRBD1 or TRBD2 (5 bases each). This specimen was tumor tissue, taken from a patient who underwent chemoradiotherapy. The sequence came from a human donor with HPV-associated anogenital cancer. The CDR3 protein is CASSPSGPPSTDTQYF. In nucleotides, the CDR3 is TGTGCCAGCAGCCCATCGGGGCCCCCTAGCACAGATACGCAGTATTTT.